This TCR beta chain was captured in a study of blood T cells in healthy people across ages. Study-wide results and caveats: Across the age range, TCR beta diversity per million T cells fell in a roughly linear way.

CDR1 is LGHDT, CDR2 YNNKEL, per germline (reference sequence). The CDR3 contains 10 residues. As to this clonotype: Its specificity is not known.

Primed by a sample-barcoded 5' primer and a J-beta primer mix, a second PCR proceeded for about 7 to 11 cycles. The template-switch adaptor was a 5' adaptor with 12 random nucleotides. It tagged each cDNA molecule. A minimum of 2.5 million CDR3-containing paired-end reads was obtained for each sample. Using its own MiXCR run on the 5' RACE reads, TCRdb lists one record per CDR3 protein. The sample consists of fewer than 950,000 distinct CDR3 sequences, 50% to 65% of them appearing once. This TCR was recovered from a man of 80 years or more in good health. V and J are TRBV3-1 and TRBJ2-7; D call uncertain. With the DNA end fitting TRBJ2-5 better, the J assignment may be wrong. Sequencing input: blood. CDR3 sequence (DNA): TGTGCCAGCAGGGCAGAGACCCAGTACTTC. Its translation: CASRAETQYF.